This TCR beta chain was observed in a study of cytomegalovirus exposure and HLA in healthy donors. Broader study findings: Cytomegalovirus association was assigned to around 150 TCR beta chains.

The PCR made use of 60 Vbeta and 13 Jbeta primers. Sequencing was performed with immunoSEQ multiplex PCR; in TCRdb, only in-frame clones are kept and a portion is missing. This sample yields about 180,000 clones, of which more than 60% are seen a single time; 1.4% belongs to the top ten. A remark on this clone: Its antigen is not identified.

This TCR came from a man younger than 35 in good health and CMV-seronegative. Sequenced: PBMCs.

The CDR3 nucleotides are TGTGCCAGCAGCGGTAGGGGTCGTGAAGCTTTCTTT. Protein: CASSGRGREAFF. The chain combines TRBV9 with TRBJ1-1; a possible D gene is TRBD1 (5 bases). Germline CDR1 reads SGDLS; CDR2 reads YYNGEE. CDR3 size: 12 residues. V was cut by 3 bases and J by 7 bases, with 10 bases left in between.